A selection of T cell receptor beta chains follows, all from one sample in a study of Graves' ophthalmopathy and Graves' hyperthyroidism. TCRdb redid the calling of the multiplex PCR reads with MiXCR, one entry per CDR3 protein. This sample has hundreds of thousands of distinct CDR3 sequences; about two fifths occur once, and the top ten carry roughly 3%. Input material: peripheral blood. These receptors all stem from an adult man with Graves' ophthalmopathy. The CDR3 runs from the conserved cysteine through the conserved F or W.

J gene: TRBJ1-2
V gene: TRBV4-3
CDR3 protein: CASSQEAQGAIYGYTF

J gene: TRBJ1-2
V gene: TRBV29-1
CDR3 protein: CSVERDRGYGYTF

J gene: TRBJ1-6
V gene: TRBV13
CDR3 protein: CASSSSGGDPLHF

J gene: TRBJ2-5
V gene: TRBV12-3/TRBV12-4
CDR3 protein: CASSSRDGIQETQYF

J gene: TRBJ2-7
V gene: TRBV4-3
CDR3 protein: CASSQDRRRDGAYEQYF

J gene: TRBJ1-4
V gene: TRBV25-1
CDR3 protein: CASSSGTGDWDEKLFF

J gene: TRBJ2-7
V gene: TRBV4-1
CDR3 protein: CASSQDLQDYYEQYF

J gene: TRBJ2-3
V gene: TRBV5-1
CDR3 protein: CASSQTRDGVDTQYF

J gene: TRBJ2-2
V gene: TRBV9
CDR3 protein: CASSVSWRGAEANTGELFF

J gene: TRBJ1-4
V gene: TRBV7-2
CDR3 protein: CASSDTGGAVLFF

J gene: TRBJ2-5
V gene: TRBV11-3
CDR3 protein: CASSPRVETQYF

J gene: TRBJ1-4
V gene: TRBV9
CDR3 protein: CASSVEQNNEKLFF

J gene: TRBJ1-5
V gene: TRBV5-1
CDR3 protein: CASSRNGGNQPQHF

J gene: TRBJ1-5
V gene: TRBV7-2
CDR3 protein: CASSSGQGYSNQPQHF

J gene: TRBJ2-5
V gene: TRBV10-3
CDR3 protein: CAISETGQQNTGGQETQYF

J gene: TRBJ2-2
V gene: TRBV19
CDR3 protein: CASSIDRARALTNTGELFF

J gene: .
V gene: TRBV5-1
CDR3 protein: CASSGDDDEQFF

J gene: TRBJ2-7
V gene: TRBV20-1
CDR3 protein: CSASFPGASGYYEQYF

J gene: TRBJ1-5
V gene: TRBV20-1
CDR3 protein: CSAVSGNQPQHF

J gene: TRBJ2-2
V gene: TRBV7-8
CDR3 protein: CASSFQGGTYNEQFF

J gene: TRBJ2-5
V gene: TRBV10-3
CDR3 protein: CASTRWGGETQYF

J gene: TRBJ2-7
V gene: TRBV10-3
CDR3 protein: CAISDLGGRTLSYEQYF

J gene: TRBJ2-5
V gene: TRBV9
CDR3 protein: CASSVDRGEETQYF

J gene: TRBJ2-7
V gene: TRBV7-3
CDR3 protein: CASSLFSGSYEQYF

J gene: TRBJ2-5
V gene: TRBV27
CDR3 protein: CASSLLGTGLQETQYF

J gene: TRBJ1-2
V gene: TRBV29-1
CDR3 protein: CSVGASNYGYTF

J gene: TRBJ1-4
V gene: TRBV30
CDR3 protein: CAWSVTRGPWAEKLFF

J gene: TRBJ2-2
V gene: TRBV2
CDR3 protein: CASSLSGGATGELFF

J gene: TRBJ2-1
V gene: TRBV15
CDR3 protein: CATSRDLGGDEQFF

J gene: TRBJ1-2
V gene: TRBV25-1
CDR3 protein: CASSDEGAGGYTF

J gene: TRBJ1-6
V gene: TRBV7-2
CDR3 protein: CASSSDRGMYSPLHF

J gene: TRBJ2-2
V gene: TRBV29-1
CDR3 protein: CSARDNGNTGELFF

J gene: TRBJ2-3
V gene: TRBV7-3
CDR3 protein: CASSLWGLVIPFTDTQYF

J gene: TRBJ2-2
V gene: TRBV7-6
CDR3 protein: CASSLSDGDGELFF

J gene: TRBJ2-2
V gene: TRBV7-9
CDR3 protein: CASSGSGTYNTGELFF

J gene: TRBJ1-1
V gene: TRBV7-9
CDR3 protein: CASSLNAGGAEAFF

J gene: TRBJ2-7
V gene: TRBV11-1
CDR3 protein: CASSLGPLAGVWYEQYF

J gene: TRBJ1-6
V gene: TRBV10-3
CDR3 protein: CAISDASGIGSYNSPLHF

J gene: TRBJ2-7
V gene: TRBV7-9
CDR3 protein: CASSFGGTGNYEQYF

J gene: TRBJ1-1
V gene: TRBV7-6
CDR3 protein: CASSLGGRMNTEAFF

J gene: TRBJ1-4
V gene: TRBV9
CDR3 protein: CASSSGGQGFNEKLFF

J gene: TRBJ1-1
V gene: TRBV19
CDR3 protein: CASSIDHVVPNTEAFF

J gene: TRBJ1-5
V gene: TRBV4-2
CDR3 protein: CASSQGQDRQIDQPQHF

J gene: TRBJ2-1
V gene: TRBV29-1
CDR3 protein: CSVSPRSYNEQFF

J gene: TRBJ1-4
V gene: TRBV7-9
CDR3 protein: CASSPQGLDEKLFF

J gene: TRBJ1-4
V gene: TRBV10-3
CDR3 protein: CAISAGGWTNEKLFF

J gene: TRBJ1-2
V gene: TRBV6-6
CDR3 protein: CASTPSGYGYTF

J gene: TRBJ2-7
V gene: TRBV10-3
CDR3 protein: CAITPSGSTYEQYF

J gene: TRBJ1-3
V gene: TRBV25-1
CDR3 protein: CARTGVEDTIYF

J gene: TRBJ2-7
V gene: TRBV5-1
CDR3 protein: CASSWGDGSYEQYF

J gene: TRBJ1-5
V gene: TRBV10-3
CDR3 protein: CASSYSLYQPQHF

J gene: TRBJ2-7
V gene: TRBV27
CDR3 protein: CASSLSSGFEQYF

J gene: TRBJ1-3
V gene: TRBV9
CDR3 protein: CASSVGTDGNTIYF

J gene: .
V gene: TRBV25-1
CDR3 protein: CASSATSGGAYEQYF

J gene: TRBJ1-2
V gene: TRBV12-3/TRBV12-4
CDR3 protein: CASSRLRGYTF

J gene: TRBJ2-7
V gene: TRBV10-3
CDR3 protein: CASAPSGGPEQYF

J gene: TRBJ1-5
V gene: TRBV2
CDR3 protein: CASSSDHQPQHF

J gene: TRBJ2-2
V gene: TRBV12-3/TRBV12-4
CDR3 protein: CASSLPTDPSPELFF

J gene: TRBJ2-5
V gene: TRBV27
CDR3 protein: CAAYLGRGGGTQYF

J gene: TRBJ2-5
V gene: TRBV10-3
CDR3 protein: CAISGRQGGEGTQYF